Listed here are 32 T cell receptor beta chains from one sample, sequenced in a study of CD8 T cells in ankylosing spondylitis. TCRdb reprocessed the 5' RACE reads with MiXCR, giving one entry per CDR3 protein. The data show around 230,000 distinct CDR3 sequences, approximately 7.6% seen once. The sample comprised blood, either unsorted or a sorted T cell fraction (not recorded which). Receptor source: a female donor with ankylosing spondylitis or in good health (not recorded which).

This clonotype was counted ten times or more. The J gene is TRBJ2-1, the V gene TRBV12-3 or TRBV12-4; 8 positions match TRBD2. This CDR3 has 14 residues. V shed 6 bases and J 2 bases; nucleotides not matched to a gene: 3. CDR3 region: CASRQAGAYNEQFF. The CDR3 nucleotides are TGTGCCAGCAGACAAGCGGGGGCCTACAATGAGCAGTTCTTC.

Notes on this clonotype: A much more abundant neighbour one base away suggests this may be a read error. This chain joins TRBV6-6 and TRBJ2-1; 9 nucleotides line up with TRBD2. CDR1 is MNHNY and CDR2 is SVGAGI in the germline V gene (reference sequence). The CDR3 runs 16 residues. DNA of the CDR3: TGTGCCGGCAGTTGGGTGGTTAGCGGGAGTAAGGGTGAGCAGTTCTTC. This codes for CAGSWVVSGSKGEQFF.

This clonotype was seen many times. The CDR3 sequence: CASSYVAGEVDTQYF. CDR3 coding DNA: TGTGCCAGCAGTTACGTAGCGGGAGAGGTAGATACGCAGTATTTT. The rearrangement links TRBV12-3 or TRBV12-4 to TRBJ2-3; 9 bases line up with TRBD2. The CDR3 loop spans 15 amino acids. V trimming: 4 bases; J trimming: 5 bases; junction bases outside the gene matches: 7.

This clonotype has ten or more counts. V is TRBV4-3 and J is TRBJ2-1; either TRBD1 or TRBD2 may fit D (5 bases each). The CDR3 sequence is 13 residues long. Trimming cost V 6 bases and J 6 bases, with 12 bases left between them. Germline CDR1 LGHNA, CDR2 YSLEER. Here the CDR3 DNA reads TGCGCCAGCAGTGTAGGGGAGCCCAATGAGCAGTTCTTC. Protein product: CASSVGEPNEQFF.

This clonotype was counted ten times or more. The CDR3 nucleotides read TGTGCCAGCAGCTTAGGGGAGCCTTACACCGGGGAGCTGTTTTTT. This encodes CASSLGEPYTGELFF. This chain uses TRBV7-8 with TRBJ2-2; D might be TRBD2 (5 bases). V dropped 1 base and J dropped 3 bases, with 9 bases sitting between them. Germline CDR1 is SGHVS and CDR2 is FQNEAQ. CDR3 length equals 15 residues.

This clonotype came up many times. The V gene is TRBV18, the J gene TRBJ1-6; D unclear. V was cut by 4 bases and J by 2 bases, with 12 bases left in between. The CDR3 extends over 16 amino acids. Germline-derived CDR1 and CDR2 are KGHSH and LQKENI. CDR3 DNA sequence: TGTGCCAGCTCACGGATGAGCGTGACCTATAATTCACCCCTCCACTTT. Protein: CASSRMSVTYNSPLHF.

The sample holds many counts of this clonotype. The J gene is TRBJ2-5, the V gene TRBV12-3 or TRBV12-4; 10 nucleotides agree with TRBD2. The J segment lost 2 bases and the V segment lost 5 bases, leaving 11 bases of the junction unmatched. The CDR3 has 17 amino acids. The CDR3 DNA follows: TGTGCCAGCAGTCAAGGGCCTAGCGGGAGTGGGCAAGAGACCCAGTACTTC. This encodes CASSQGPSGSGQETQYF.

This clonotype was seen ten or more times. The chain uses TRBV20-1 and TRBJ2-7; possibly TRBD2 for D (6 bases). CDR3 size: 13 residues. V shed 6 bases and J shed 1 base, with 13 bases lying between them. Per germline, CDR1 DFQATT and CDR2 SNEGSKA (reference sequence). This CDR3 reads CSASIGLSYEQYF. In DNA form, the CDR3 reads TGCAGTGCCTCCATCGGACTATCCTACGAGCAGTACTTC.

The rearrangement links TRBV2 to TRBJ2-1; no clear D gene. The ends were cut back, 1 base at V and 8 bases at J, with 12 bases in the middle. CDR1 is SNHLY and CDR2 is FYNNEI in the germline V gene. This CDR3 contains 14 residues. The CDR3 loop reads CASSEDSRWDEQFF. The CDR3 nucleotides read TGTGCCAGCAGTGAAGATAGTAGGTGGGATGAGCAGTTCTTC.

J is TRBJ2-1 and V is TRBV20-1; no clear D gene. V was clipped by 1 base and J by 6 bases, with 13 bases between them. The CDR3 is 14 residues long. The germline V gene has CDR1 DFQATT and CDR2 SNEGSKA (reference sequence). CDR3 nucleotides: TGCAGTGCTAGAGGACTCATGCTAACCAATGAGCAGTTCTTC. Its translation is CSARGLMLTNEQFF.

This clonotype showed up many times. This chain uses TRBV20-1 with TRBJ2-1, with D uncertain. Germline-derived CDR1 and CDR2 are DFQATT and SNEGSKA (reference sequence). This CDR3 comprises 10 residues. V lost 5 bases, J lost 4 bases, and 3 bases lay in between. CDR3 nucleotide sequence: TGCAGTGCTGAGTACAATGAGCAGTTCTTC. Encoded protein: CSAEYNEQFF.

This clonotype has a count of ten or more. The V and J genes are TRBV5-1 and TRBJ2-3; 7 positions agree with TRBD1. The CDR3 length is 15 residues. Germline V CDR1 and CDR2: SGHRS, YFSETQ. V shed 3 bases and J 5 bases; nucleotides not matched to a gene: 9. CDR3 sequence reads: CASSSQQGIIDTQYF. As DNA, the CDR3 is TGCGCCAGCAGCTCTCAACAGGGGATCATAGATACGCAGTATTTT. The full variable domain, completed using reference TRBV5-1 and TRBJ2-3, is KAGVTQTPRYLIKTRGQQVTLSCSPISGHRSVSWYQQTPGQGLQFLFEYFSETQRNKGNFPGRFSGRQFSNSRSEMNVSTLELGDSALYLCASSSQQGIIDTQYFGPGTRLTVL.

This clonotype showed up many times. V usage is TRBV20-1 and J usage is TRBJ2-2; TRBD2 might be the D (5 bases). CDR1 and CDR2 from the germline V gene are DFQATT and SNEGSKA (reference sequence). V was trimmed by 1 base and J by 4 bases, leaving 13 bases between them. CDR3 size: 15 residues. CDR3 in amino acids: CSARVPLRGTGELFF. CDR3 bases: TGCAGTGCTAGAGTGCCCCTCCGGGGCACCGGGGAGCTGTTTTTT.

The table lists this clonotype with many counts. This sequence joins TRBV9 and TRBJ1-6; no reliable D call. Germline values: CDR1 SGDLS, CDR2 YYNGEE. This CDR3 is 13 amino acids long. V lost 4 bases and J 6 bases, leaving 8 bases between the germline ends. This CDR3 reads CASSPRTNSPLHF. CDR3 DNA sequence: TGTGCCAGCAGCCCTAGGACTAATTCACCCCTCCACTTT.

This clonotype has a count of ten or more. The DNA for the CDR3 is TGCAGTGCCGGACGGACTGAGACCCAGTACTTC. It is translated as CSAGRTETQYF. The chain joins TRBV20-1 to TRBJ2-5; TRBD2 might be the D (5 bases). The V end was cut by 6 bases, the J end by 5 bases, with 10 bases between. This CDR3 comprises 11 residues. The germline V gene encodes CDR1 DFQATT and CDR2 SNEGSKA (reference sequence).

This clonotype was counted many times. The chain has TRBV3-1 and TRBJ1-1; D might be TRBD1 (6 bases). CDR1 and CDR2 from the germline V gene are LGHDT and YNNKEL (reference sequence). The CDR3 is 13 residues long. With 4 bases removed from V and 6 bases from J, the gap between germline ends came to 12 bases. The CDR3 protein is CASSPTGTAEAFF. For the CDR3, the DNA is TGTGCCAGCAGCCCTACAGGGACCGCTGAAGCTTTCTTT.

This clonotype has ten or more counts. The V call is TRBV27, the J call TRBJ2-5; 8 positions agree with TRBD2. Losses at the gene ends were 6 bases for V and 5 bases for J; bases not matched to a gene: 11. The CDR3 extends over 15 amino acids. Germline V gene sequence: CDR1 MNHEY, CDR2 SMNVEV (reference sequence). The chain's CDR3 is CASSPDSGRRETQYF. As DNA, the CDR3 is TGTGCCAGCAGCCCCGACAGCGGGAGAAGGGAGACCCAGTACTTC.

This clonotype was seen ten or more times. The rearrangement uses TRBV7-9 and TRBJ2-3; D uncertain. Germline loops: CDR1 SEHNR, CDR2 FQNEAQ (reference sequence). V was clipped by 2 bases and J by 4 bases, with 7 bases between them. The CDR3 runs to 13 residues. CDR3 bases: TGTGCCAGCAGCTTACTCGCCGCAGATACGCAGTATTTT. Protein sequence: CASSLLAADTQYF.

This clonotype was recorded many times. The chain recombines TRBV4-3 with TRBJ2-3; no firm D call. The length of the CDR3 is 17 residues. Trimming pared 0 bases from V and 6 bases from J, leaving 19 bases between. Germline V CDR1 and CDR2: LGHNA, YSLEER. The CDR3 protein is CASSQDVGLNPQDTQYF. DNA for the CDR3: TGCGCCAGCAGCCAAGACGTCGGCCTCAACCCCCAGGATACGCAGTATTTT.

Turning to this clonotype: Given a much more abundant clone one base away, this may be a read error. This chain uses TRBV7-9 with TRBJ1-4; 8 positions match TRBD1. Looked up from germline, CDR1 is SEHNR and CDR2 is FQNEAQ (reference sequence). The CDR3 is 14 residues long. The CDR3 nucleotides read TGTGTCAGCAGCTTGGGACAGGTTGGCGAAAAACTGTTTTTT. Its protein product is CVSSLGQVGEKLFF.

This clonotype was detected a few times. This clone may be a read error of a much larger clone one base away. The chain is built from TRBV12-3 or TRBV12-4 and TRBJ2-1, with TRBD2 matching 8 bases. This CDR3 region has 15 residues. The CDR3 bases are TGTGGCAGCAGCCCCGACGGAGCGGGGGACAATGAGCAGTTCTTC. This gives the protein CGSSPDGAGDNEQFF.

This chain uses TRBV28 with TRBJ2-6; no definite D call. The germline gives CDR1 MDHEN, CDR2 SYDVKM. The CDR3 totals 16 residues. V gave up 5 bases and J gave up 2 bases, with 13 bases separating them. This CDR3 is CASSVSSNPGANVLTF. The CDR3 nucleotides read TGTGCCAGCAGTGTCTCCTCCAATCCTGGGGCCAACGTCCTGACTTTC.

This clonotype occurred many times. This chain joins TRBV20-1 and TRBJ1-2; a possible D gene is TRBD1 (5 bases). This CDR3 is 13 amino acids long. The V end lost 3 bases, the J end lost 8 bases, and 16 bases lay between the germline ends. Germline CDR1 and CDR2: DFQATT and SNEGSKA (reference sequence). The chain's CDR3 is CSASRDVQRGYTF. Written as DNA, the CDR3 is TGCAGTGCTAGTCGGGACGTCCAAAGAGGCTACACCTTC.

Comment on this clonotype: With a much larger clone just one base away, this may be a read error. The conserved phenylalanine or tryptophan normally closing the CDR3 is absent here, so this likely arose from a read error. This chain uses TRBV5-1 with TRBJ1-1; D may be TRBD1 (5 bases). Germline V lookup: CDR1 SGHRS, CDR2 YFSETQ. V was pared by 3 bases and J by 3 bases, with 15 bases between. The CDR3 sequence is 15 residues long. The CDR3 loop reads CASSSLSVGDTEAFS. As DNA, the CDR3 is TGCGCCAGCAGCTCTCTCTCAGTAGGGGACACTGAAGCTTTCTCT.

This clonotype was recorded many times. The chain has TRBV27 and TRBJ1-2; D gene uncertain. The CDR3 is 13 amino acids. CDR1 is MNHEY, CDR2 SMNVEV, per germline (reference sequence). Trimming took 6 bases from V and 8 from J, leaving 16 bases between them. CDR3 sequence (DNA): TGTGCCAGCAGCTTTCAGGACGCCGGCGGCTACACCTTC. It translates to CASSFQDAGGYTF.

This sequence joins TRBV7-2 and TRBJ2-1; D remains unclear. V lost 4 bases to trimming and J lost 0 bases, with 10 bases between them. CDR1 and CDR2 (germline): SGHTA, FQGNSA. CDR3 length: 15 residues. For the CDR3, the DNA is TGTGCCAGCAGCTGGGGAAAAGGCTCCTACAATGAGCAGTTCTTC. This sequence encodes CASSWGKGSYNEQFF.

This clonotype was detected many times. J is TRBJ2-5 and V is TRBV25-1, with D possibly TRBD1 on 5 matching bases. Germline V gene data show CDR1 as MGHDK and CDR2 as SYGVNS. Between the trimmed V and J ends, which lost 0 bases and 5 bases, there was a span of 19 bases. The length of the CDR3 is 17 residues. CDR3 sequence (DNA): TGTGCCAGCAGTGAATATTTCAGGGAAGAAAGAGGCGAGACCCAGTACTTC. It codes for CASSEYFREERGETQYF.

The chain has TRBV7-2 and TRBJ2-2; TRBD2 aligns across 7 bases. The CDR3 spans 14 residues. The ends lost 8 bases at V and 6 bases at J; junction bases unmatched: 9. Germline values: CDR1 SGHTA, CDR2 FQGNSA. The chain's CDR3 is CASAPGREPGELFF. The CDR3 nucleotides are TGTGCCAGCGCCCCGGGGCGGGAGCCCGGGGAGCTGTTTTTT.

This clonotype appeared many times. The chain employs TRBV5-5 and TRBJ2-1; 10 nucleotides align to TRBD1. Germline values: CDR1 SGHKS, CDR2 YYEKEE (reference sequence). The CDR3 sequence is 15 residues long. Trimming cost V 4 bases and J 8 bases; bases outside gene matches: 9. The CDR3 sequence is CASSVGTGVSDEQFF. The CDR3 nucleotides are TGTGCCAGCAGCGTGGGGACAGGGGTTTCCGATGAGCAGTTCTTC.

V usage is TRBV12-3 or TRBV12-4 and J usage is TRBJ2-3; no definite D call. The V and J ends lost 3 bases and 6 bases respectively, with 4 bases between them. The length of the CDR3 is 11 residues. The CDR3 here is CASSLLDTQYF. CDR3 nucleotide sequence: TGTGCCAGCAGTTTGTTGGATACGCAGTATTTT.

This clonotype has ten or more counts. The chain uses TRBV29-1 and TRBJ1-2, with TRBD1 matching over 7 bases. The CDR3 spans 12 residues. The V and J ends lost 4 bases and 3 bases, in that order; junction bases with no gene match: 2. CDR1 and CDR2 (germline): SQVTM, ANQGSEA. The CDR3 DNA reads TGCAGCGTTGTAACAGGGGACTATGGCTACACCTTC. Encoded protein: CSVVTGDYGYTF.

This clonotype was recorded many times. The V gene is TRBV20-1, the J gene TRBJ2-3; D is possibly TRBD2 (6 bases). The CDR3 is made up of 15 amino acids. With 5 bases removed from V and 2 bases from J, the gap between germline ends came to 17 bases. The germline gives CDR1 DFQATT, CDR2 SNEGSKA (reference sequence). CDR3 DNA sequence: TGCAGTGCTTTGGGACTGAGGGAACACACAGATACGCAGTATTTT. Translating it yields CSALGLREHTDTQYF.